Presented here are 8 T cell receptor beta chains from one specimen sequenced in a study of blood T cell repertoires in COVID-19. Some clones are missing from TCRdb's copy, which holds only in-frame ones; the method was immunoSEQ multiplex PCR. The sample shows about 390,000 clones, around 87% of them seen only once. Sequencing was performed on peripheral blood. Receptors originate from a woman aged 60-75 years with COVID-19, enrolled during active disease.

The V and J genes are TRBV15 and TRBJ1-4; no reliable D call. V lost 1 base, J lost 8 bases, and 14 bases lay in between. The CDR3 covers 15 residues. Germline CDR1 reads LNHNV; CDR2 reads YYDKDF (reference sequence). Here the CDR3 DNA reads TGTGCCACCAGCAGAGTTTTGACGGGAAGGGAAAAACTGTTTTTT. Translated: CATSRVLTGREKLFF. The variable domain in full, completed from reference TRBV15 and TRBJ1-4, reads DAMVIQNPRYQVTQFGKPVTLSCSQTLNHNVMYWYQQKSSQAPKLLFHYYDKDFNNEADTPDNFQSRRPNTSFCFLDIRSPGLGDTAMYLCATSRVLTGREKLFFGSGTQLSVL.

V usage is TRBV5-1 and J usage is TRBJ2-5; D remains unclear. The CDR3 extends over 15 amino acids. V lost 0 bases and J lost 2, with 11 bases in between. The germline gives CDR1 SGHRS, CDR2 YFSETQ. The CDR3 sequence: CASSLVFRVQETQYF. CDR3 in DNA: TGCGCCAGCAGCTTGGTTTTTCGGGTACAAGAGACCCAGTACTTC.

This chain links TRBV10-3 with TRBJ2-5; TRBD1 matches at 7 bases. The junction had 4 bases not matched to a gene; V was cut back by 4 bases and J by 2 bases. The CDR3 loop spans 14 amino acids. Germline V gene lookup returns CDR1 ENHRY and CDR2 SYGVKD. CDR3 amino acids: CAISATGLQETQYF. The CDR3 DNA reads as TGTGCCATCAGTGCGACAGGGTTACAAGAGACCCAGTACTTC.

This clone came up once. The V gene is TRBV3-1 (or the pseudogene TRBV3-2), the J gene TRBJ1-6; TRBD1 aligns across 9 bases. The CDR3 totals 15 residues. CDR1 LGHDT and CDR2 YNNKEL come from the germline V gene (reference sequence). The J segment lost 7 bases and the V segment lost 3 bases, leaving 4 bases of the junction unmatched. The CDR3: CASSHGDRENSPLHF. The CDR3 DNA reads TGTGCCAGCAGCCATGGGGACAGGGAGAATTCACCCCTCCACTTT.

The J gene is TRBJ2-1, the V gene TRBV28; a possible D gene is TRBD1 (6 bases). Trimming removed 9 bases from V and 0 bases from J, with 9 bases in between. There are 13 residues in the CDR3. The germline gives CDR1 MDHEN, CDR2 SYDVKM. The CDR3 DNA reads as TGTGCCAGTGGGGGCCCCTCCTACAATGAGCAGTTCTTC. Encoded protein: CASGGPSYNEQFF.

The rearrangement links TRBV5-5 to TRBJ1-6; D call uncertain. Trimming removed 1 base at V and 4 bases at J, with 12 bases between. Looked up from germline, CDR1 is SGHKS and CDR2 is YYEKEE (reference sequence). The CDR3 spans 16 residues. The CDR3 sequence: CASSLRAGEYNSPLHF. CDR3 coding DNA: TGTGCCAGCAGCTTGCGCGCGGGAGAGTATAATTCACCCCTCCACTTT.

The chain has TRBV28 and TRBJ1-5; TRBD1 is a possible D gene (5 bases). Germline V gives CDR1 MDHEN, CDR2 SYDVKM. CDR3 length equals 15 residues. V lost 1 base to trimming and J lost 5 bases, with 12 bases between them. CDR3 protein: CASSLYYGGDQPQHF. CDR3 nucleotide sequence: TGTGCCAGCAGTTTATACTACGGGGGGGATCAGCCCCAGCATTTT. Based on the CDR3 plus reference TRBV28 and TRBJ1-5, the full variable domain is DVKVTQSSRYLVKRTGEKVFLECVQDMDHENMFWYRQDPGLGLRLIYFSYDVKMKEKGDIPEGYSVSREKKERFSLILESASTNQTSMYLCASSLYYGGDQPQHFGDGTRLSIL.

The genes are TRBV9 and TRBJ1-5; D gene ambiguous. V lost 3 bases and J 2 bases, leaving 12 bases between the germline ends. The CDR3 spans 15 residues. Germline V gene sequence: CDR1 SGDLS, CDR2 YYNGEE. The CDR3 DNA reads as TGTGCCAGCAGCGGGGGTCCGGGAGGCAATCAGCCCCAGCATTTT. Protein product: CASSGGPGGNQPQHF.